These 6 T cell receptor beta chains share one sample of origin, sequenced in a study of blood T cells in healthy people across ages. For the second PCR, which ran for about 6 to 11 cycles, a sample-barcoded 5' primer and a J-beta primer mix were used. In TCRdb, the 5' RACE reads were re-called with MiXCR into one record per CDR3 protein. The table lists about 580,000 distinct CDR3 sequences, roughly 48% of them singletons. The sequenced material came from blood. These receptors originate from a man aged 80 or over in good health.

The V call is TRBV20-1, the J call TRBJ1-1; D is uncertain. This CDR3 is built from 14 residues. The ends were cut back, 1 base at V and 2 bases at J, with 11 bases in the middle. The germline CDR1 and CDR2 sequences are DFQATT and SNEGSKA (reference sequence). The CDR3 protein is CSARAGTANTEAFF. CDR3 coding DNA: TGCAGTGCTAGAGCAGGAACAGCCAACACTGAAGCTTTCTTT.

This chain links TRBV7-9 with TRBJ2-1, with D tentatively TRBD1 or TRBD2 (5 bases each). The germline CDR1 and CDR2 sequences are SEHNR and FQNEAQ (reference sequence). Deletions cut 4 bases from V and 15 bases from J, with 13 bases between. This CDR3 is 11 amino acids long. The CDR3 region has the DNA TGTGCCAGCAGCTCCACGTCGGGGCGGTTCTTC. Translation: CASSSTSGRFF. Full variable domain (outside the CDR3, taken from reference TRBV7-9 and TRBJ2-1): DTGVSQNPRHKITKRGQNVTFRCDPISEHNRLYWYRQTLGQGPEFLTYFQNEAQLEKSRLLSDRFSAERPKGSFSTLEIQRTEQGDSAMYLCASSSTSGRFFGPGTRLTVL.

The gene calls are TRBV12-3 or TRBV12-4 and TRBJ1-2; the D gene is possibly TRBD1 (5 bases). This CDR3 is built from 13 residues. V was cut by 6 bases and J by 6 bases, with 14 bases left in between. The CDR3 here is CASSPGRADGYTF. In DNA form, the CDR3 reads TGTGCCAGCAGCCCGGGCAGGGCTGATGGCTACACCTTC.

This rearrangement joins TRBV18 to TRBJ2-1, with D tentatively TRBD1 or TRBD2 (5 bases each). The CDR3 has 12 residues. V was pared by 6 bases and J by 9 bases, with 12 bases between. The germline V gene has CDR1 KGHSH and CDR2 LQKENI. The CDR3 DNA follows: TGTGCCAGCTCTCCCGGGGCGGGTGAGCAGTTCTTC. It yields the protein CASSPGAGEQFF.

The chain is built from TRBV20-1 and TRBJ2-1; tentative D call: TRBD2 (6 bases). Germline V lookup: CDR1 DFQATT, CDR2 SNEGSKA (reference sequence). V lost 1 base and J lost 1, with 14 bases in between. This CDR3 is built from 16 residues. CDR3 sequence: CSARVGVAESYNEQFF. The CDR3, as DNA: TGCAGTGCTAGAGTTGGGGTAGCGGAATCCTACAATGAGCAGTTCTTC.

The CDR3 DNA follows: TGTGCCAGCACACGACGGATCAGCTCTGGGGCCAACGTCCTGACTTTC. This translates into CASTRRISSGANVLTF. V and J are TRBV2 and TRBJ2-6; D is uncertain. V gave up 7 bases and J gave up 0 bases, with 13 bases separating them. The CDR3 covers 16 residues. The germline V gene encodes CDR1 SNHLY and CDR2 FYNNEI.